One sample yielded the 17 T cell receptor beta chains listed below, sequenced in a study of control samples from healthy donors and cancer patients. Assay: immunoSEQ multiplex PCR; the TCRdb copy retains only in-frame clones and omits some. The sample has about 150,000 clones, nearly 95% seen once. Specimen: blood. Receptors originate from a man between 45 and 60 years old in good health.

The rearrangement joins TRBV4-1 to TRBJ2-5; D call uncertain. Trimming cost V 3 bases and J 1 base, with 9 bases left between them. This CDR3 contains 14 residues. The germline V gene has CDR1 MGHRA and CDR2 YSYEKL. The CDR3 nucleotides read TGCGCCAGCAGCCACTTGAACCCCCAAGAGACCCAGTACTTC. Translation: CASSHLNPQETQYF.

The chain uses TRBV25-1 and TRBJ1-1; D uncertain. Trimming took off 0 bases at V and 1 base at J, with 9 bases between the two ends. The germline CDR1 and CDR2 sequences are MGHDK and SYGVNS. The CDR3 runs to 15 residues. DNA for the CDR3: TGTGCCAGCAGTGAATATAGGGCAGGGAACACTGAAGCTTTCTTT. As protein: CASSEYRAGNTEAFF. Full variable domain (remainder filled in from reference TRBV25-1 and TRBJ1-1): EADIYQTPRYLVIGTGKKITLECSQTMGHDKMYWYQQDPGMELHLIHYSYGVNSTEKGDLSSESTVSRIRTEHFPLTLESARPSHTSQYLCASSEYRAGNTEAFFGQGTRLTVV.

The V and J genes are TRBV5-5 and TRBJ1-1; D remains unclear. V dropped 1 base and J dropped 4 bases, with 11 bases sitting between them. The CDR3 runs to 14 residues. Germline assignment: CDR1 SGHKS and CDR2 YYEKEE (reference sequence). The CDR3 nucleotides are TGTGCCAGCAGCTTGATAGGCGGGTCCACTGAAGCTTTCTTT. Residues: CASSLIGGSTEAFF.

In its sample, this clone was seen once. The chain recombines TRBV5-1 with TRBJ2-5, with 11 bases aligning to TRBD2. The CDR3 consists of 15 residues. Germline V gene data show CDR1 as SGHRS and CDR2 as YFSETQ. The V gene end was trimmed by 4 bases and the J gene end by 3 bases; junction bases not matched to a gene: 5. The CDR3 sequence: CASSLILAGEETQYF. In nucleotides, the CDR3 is TGCGCCAGCAGCCTAATACTAGCGGGAGAAGAGACCCAGTACTTC. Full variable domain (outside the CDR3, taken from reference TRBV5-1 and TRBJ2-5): KAGVTQTPRYLIKTRGQQVTLSCSPISGHRSVSWYQQTPGQGLQFLFEYFSETQRNKGNFPGRFSGRQFSNSRSEMNVSTLELGDSALYLCASSLILAGEETQYFGPGTRLLVL.

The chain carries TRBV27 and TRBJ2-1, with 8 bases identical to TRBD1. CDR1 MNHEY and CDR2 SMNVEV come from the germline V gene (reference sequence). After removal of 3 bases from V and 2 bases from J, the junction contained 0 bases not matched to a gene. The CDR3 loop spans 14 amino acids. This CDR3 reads CASSLDRAYNEQFF. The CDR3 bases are TGTGCCAGCAGTTTGGACAGGGCCTACAATGAGCAGTTCTTC.

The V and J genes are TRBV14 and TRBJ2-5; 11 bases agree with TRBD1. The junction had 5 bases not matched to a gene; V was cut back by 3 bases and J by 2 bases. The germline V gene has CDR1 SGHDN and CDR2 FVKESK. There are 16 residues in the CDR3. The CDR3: CASSHRTGGWQETQYF. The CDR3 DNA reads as TGTGCCAGCAGCCACCGGACAGGGGGCTGGCAAGAGACCCAGTACTTC.

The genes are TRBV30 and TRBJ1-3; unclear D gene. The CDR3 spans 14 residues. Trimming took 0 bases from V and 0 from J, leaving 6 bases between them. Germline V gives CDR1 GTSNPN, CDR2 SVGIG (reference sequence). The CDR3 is CAWSVGLSGNTIYF. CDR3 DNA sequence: TGTGCCTGGAGTGTAGGTCTCTCTGGAAACACCATATATTTT. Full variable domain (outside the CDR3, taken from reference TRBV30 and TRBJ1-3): SQTIHQWPATLVQPVGSPLSLECTVEGTSNPNLYWYRQAAGRGLQLLFYSVGIGQISSEVPQNLSASRPQDRQFILSSKKLLLSDSGFYLCAWSVGLSGNTIYFGEGSWLTVV.

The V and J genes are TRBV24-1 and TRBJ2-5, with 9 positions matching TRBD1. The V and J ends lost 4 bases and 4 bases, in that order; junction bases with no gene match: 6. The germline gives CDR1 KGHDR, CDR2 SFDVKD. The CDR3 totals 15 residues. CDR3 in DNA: TGTGCCACCAGTGACAAACAGGGGGCAGGAGAGACCCAGTACTTC. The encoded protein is CATSDKQGAGETQYF.

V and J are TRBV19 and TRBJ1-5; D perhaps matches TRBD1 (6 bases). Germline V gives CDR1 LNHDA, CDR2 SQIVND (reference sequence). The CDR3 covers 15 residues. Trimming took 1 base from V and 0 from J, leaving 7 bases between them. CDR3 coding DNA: TGTGCCAGTAGTATAGGGGACACTAGCAATCAGCCCCAGCATTTT. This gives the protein CASSIGDTSNQPQHF.

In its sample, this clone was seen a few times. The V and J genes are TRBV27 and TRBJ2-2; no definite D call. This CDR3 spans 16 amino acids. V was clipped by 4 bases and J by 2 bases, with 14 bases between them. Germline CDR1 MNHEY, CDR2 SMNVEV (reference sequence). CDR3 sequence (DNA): TGTGCCAGCAGTTGGTTAAGGGCACCAAACACCGGGGAGCTGTTTTTT. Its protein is CASSWLRAPNTGELFF.

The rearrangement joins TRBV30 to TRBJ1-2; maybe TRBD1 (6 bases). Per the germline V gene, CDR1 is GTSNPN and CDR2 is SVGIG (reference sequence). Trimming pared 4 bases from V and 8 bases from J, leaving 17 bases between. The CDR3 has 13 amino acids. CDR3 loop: CAWTLFTGQGYTF. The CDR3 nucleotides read TGTGCCTGGACCCTTTTTACAGGGCAAGGCTACACCTTC.

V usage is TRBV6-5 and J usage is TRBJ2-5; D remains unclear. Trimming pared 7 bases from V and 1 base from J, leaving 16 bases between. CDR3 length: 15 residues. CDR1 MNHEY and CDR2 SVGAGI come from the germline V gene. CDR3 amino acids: CASTKGSLGQETQYF. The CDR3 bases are TGTGCCAGCACCAAGGGATCCCTGGGCCAAGAGACCCAGTACTTC.

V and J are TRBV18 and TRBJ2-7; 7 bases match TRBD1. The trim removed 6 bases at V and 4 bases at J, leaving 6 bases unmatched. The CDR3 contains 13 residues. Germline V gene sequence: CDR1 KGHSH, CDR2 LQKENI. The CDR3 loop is CASSPGTEYEQYF. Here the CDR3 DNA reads TGTGCCAGCTCCCCTGGGACAGAGTACGAGCAGTACTTC.

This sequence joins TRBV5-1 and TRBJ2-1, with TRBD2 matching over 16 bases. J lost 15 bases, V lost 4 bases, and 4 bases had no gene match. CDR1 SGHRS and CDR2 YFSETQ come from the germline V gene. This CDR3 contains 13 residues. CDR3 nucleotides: TGCGCCAGCAGCCCTGGGACTAGCGGGAGGGTGTTCTTC. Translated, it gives CASSPGTSGRVFF.

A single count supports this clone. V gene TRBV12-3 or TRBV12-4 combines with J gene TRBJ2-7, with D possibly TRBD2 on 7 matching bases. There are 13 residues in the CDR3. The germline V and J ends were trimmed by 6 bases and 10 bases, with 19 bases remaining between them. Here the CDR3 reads CASRSERRGLQYF. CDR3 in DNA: TGTGCCAGCAGATCTGAGAGGCGGGGGCTTCAGTACTTC.

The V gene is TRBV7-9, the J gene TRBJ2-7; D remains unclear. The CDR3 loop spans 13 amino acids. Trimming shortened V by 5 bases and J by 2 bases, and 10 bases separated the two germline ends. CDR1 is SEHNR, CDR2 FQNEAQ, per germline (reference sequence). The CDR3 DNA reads TGTGCCAGCAGCCCTTCGTCGGCCTACGAGCAGTACTTC. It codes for CASSPSSAYEQYF.

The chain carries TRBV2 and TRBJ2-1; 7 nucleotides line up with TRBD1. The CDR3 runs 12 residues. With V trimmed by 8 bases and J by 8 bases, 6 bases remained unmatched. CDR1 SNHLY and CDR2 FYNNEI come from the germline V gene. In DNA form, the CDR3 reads TGTGCCAGCCGACAGGGATTTGATGAGCAGTTCTTC. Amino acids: CASRQGFDEQFF.